The 32 T cell receptor beta chains listed next were all sequenced from one sample in a study of cytomegalovirus exposure and HLA in healthy donors. The PCR used 60 Vbeta and 13 Jbeta primers. Measured with immunoSEQ multiplex PCR; TCRdb has only the in-frame clones, and not every one. The sample holds approximately 150,000 clones, roughly three quarters seen once. The specimen sequenced was PBMCs. The receptors derive from a woman aged 55-70 years in good health and CMV-seronegative.

The rearrangement links TRBV29-1 to TRBJ1-3, with D unclear. V dropped 4 bases and J dropped 0 bases, with 7 bases sitting between them. The CDR3 sequence is 13 residues long. From germline, CDR1 is SQVTM and CDR2 ANQGSEA. CDR3 coding DNA: TGCAGCGTTGCAGGCGACTCTGGAAACACCATATATTTT. This sequence encodes CSVAGDSGNTIYF.

The rearrangement uses TRBV30 and TRBJ2-1; the match to TRBD1 covers 8 bases. There are 16 residues in the CDR3. CDR1 is GTSNPN and CDR2 is SVGIG in the germline V gene (reference sequence). With 1 base clipped from V and 0 bases from J, the junction kept 5 bases outside the gene matches. DNA for the CDR3: TGTGCCTGGAGTGAGGGACAGGTAGGCTCCTACAATGAGCAGTTCTTC. Its translation is CAWSEGQVGSYNEQFF.

This clone was detected only a few times. This rearrangement joins TRBV5-1 to TRBJ2-7; TRBD1 matches at 10 bases. The germline V gene has CDR1 SGHRS and CDR2 YFSETQ. There are 14 residues in the CDR3. The ends lost 3 bases at V and 9 bases at J; junction bases unmatched: 9. The chain's CDR3 is CASSSRQGAGTQYF. The CDR3 DNA is TGCGCCAGCAGCTCCCGACAGGGGGCGGGCACGCAGTACTTC.

This clone was detected once. The genes are TRBV25-1 and TRBJ2-5, with TRBD2 matching over 11 bases. Germline V gene data show CDR1 as MGHDK and CDR2 as SYGVNS. The CDR3 covers 15 residues. V shed 5 bases and J 2 bases; nucleotides not matched to a gene: 4. CDR3 DNA: TGTGCCAGCAGTAGTCTAGCGGGGGGACAAGAGACCCAGTACTTC. Its protein is CASSSLAGGQETQYF.

This clone was seen only once. The CDR3 protein is CASSPLASGRPDTQYF. CDR3 nucleotides: TGTGCCAGCAGCCCTCTGGCTAGCGGGCGGCCAGATACGCAGTATTTT. The chain recombines TRBV11-1 with TRBJ2-3, with 8 nucleotides matching TRBD2. The CDR3 sequence is 16 residues long. V shed 5 bases and J 4 bases; nucleotides not matched to a gene: 11. CDR1 SGHAT and CDR2 FQDESV come from the germline V gene (reference sequence).

J is TRBJ1-2 and V is TRBV6-5; D unresolved. The CDR3 totals 15 residues. The V end lost 0 bases, the J end lost 5 bases, and 13 bases lay between the germline ends. The germline gives CDR1 MNHEY, CDR2 SVGAGI. The CDR3: CASSYSRSHGYGYTF. DNA for the CDR3: TGTGCCAGCAGTTACTCGAGGAGCCATGGTTATGGCTACACCTTC.

This clone was observed at least ten times. This sequence joins TRBV7-9 and TRBJ2-3, with D possibly being TRBD2 (5 bases). V was pared by 5 bases and J by 5 bases, with 14 bases between. Per the germline V gene, CDR1 is SEHNR and CDR2 is FQNEAQ (reference sequence). The CDR3 extends over 14 amino acids. As DNA, the CDR3 is TGTGCCAGCAGCCCCGGACTGGGCGGAGATACGCAGTATTTT. Its translation is CASSPGLGGDTQYF.

The chain carries TRBV27 and TRBJ2-2; 7 nucleotides match TRBD1. The V gene end was trimmed by 4 bases and the J gene end by 2 bases; junction bases not matched to a gene: 4. Germline V CDR1 and CDR2: MNHEY, SMNVEV (reference sequence). The CDR3 contains 15 residues. CDR3 sequence reads: CASSWGQLNTGELFF. CDR3 nucleotide sequence: TGTGCCAGCAGTTGGGGACAGCTAAACACCGGGGAGCTGTTTTTT.

V and J are TRBV14 and TRBJ1-1; no firm D call. Germline V lookup: CDR1 SGHDN, CDR2 FVKESK. The CDR3 runs to 12 residues. The V gene lost 4 bases and the J gene lost 6 bases, with 9 bases spanning the gap. As DNA, the CDR3 is TGTGCCAGCAGCCCCCGCCTAGCTGAAGCTTTCTTT. It is translated as CASSPRLAEAFF. The full variable domain, its missing parts supplied by reference TRBV14 and TRBJ1-1, is EAGVTQFPSHSVIEKGQTVTLRCDPISGHDNLYWYRRVMGKEIKFLLHFVKESKQDESGMPNNRFLAERTGGTYSTLKVQPAELEDSGVYFCASSPRLAEAFFGQGTRLTVV.

The chain carries TRBV9 and TRBJ2-1; no clear D. There are 13 residues in the CDR3. Germline CDR1 and CDR2: SGDLS and YYNGEE. With 0 bases removed from V and 8 bases from J, the gap between germline ends came to 9 bases. The CDR3 DNA reads as TGTGCCAGCAGCGTAGTTCTATATGATGAGCAGTTCTTC. Its translation: CASSVVLYDEQFF.

J is TRBJ2-5 and V is TRBV6-1, with 14 bases fitting TRBD2. Looked up from germline, CDR1 is MNHNS and CDR2 is SASEGT. The CDR3 spans 15 residues. Trimming removed 5 bases from V and 9 bases from J; junction bases left unmatched: 8. This CDR3 is CASSRGLAGVAAQYF. The CDR3 DNA is TGTGCCAGCAGTCGGGGACTAGCGGGAGTGGCGGCCCAGTACTTC.

CDR3 DNA: TGTGCCAGCAGCGAGGGACAGATCTATGGCTACACCTTC. Translated, it gives CASSEGQIYGYTF. V and J are TRBV7-9 and TRBJ1-2; 7 nucleotides agree with TRBD1. The V and J ends lost 5 bases and 4 bases, in that order; junction bases with no gene match: 4. The CDR3 extends over 13 amino acids. Germline assignment: CDR1 SEHNR and CDR2 FQNEAQ (reference sequence).

This clone was seen a handful of times. The chain employs TRBV25-1 and TRBJ2-2; TRBD2 agrees at 8 bases. Trimming took 3 bases from V and 5 from J; bases not matched to a gene: 14. Germline V gene lookup returns CDR1 MGHDK and CDR2 SYGVNS. The CDR3 is made up of 18 amino acids. The CDR3 loop is CASSDHHAGGGRTGELFF. In nucleotides, the CDR3 is TGTGCCAGCAGTGACCACCACGCGGGGGGCGGTCGGACCGGGGAGCTGTTTTTT.

The CDR3 nucleotides are TGTGCCAGCAGTCCCGGACAGGGGTCGTCCTACGAGCAGTACTTC. It encodes CASSPGQGSSYEQYF. The rearrangement joins TRBV6-5 to TRBJ2-7, with 9 bases lining up with TRBD1. The ends lost 5 bases at V and 1 base at J; junction bases unmatched: 6. The germline V gene has CDR1 MNHEY and CDR2 SVGAGI. This CDR3 contains 15 residues.

The J gene is TRBJ2-2, the V gene TRBV11-3; 8 bases are a match to TRBD1. There are 15 residues in the CDR3. Trimming at V came to 5 bases and at J to 4 bases, leaving 6 bases not matched to a gene. In germline, CDR1 is SGHNT, CDR2 YENEEA. CDR3 residues: CASSQQGVATGELFF. The CDR3 coding sequence is TGTGCCAGCAGCCAACAGGGGGTCGCCACCGGGGAGCTGTTTTTT.

The chain combines TRBV6-5 with TRBJ1-2; 9 bases match TRBD1. J was trimmed by 2 bases and V by 4 bases; bases with no gene match: 8. The CDR3 loop spans 16 amino acids. The V gene's germline CDR1 is MNHEY and CDR2 SVGAGI. The CDR3: CASSSGQGLANYGYTF. The CDR3 coding sequence is TGTGCCAGCAGTTCGGGACAGGGATTAGCGAACTATGGCTACACCTTC.

This clone appeared a single time. The chain is built from TRBV19 and TRBJ1-1; the D is unclear. V was clipped by 2 bases and J by 0 bases, with 4 bases between them. The CDR3 loop spans 13 amino acids. CDR1 and CDR2 from the germline V gene are LNHDA and SQIVND (reference sequence). The CDR3 loop reads CASSIRVNTEAFF. Here the CDR3 DNA reads TGTGCCAGTAGTATACGGGTGAACACTGAAGCTTTCTTT.

The chain couples TRBV5-1 to TRBJ2-7; weak D call: TRBD2 (6 bases). From germline, CDR1 is SGHRS and CDR2 YFSETQ. V was pared by 0 bases and J by 2 bases, with 9 bases between. The CDR3 is 14 amino acids. The chain's CDR3 is CASSLDSGTYEQYF. The CDR3 region has the DNA TGCGCCAGCAGCTTGGATAGCGGAACCTACGAGCAGTACTTC. Using reference TRBV5-1 and TRBJ2-7 for the parts outside the CDR3, the full variable domain is KAGVTQTPRYLIKTRGQQVTLSCSPISGHRSVSWYQQTPGQGLQFLFEYFSETQRNKGNFPGRFSGRQFSNSRSEMNVSTLELGDSALYLCASSLDSGTYEQYFGPGTRLTVT.

The chain is built from TRBV5-8 and TRBJ2-7, with D tentatively TRBD2 (5 bases). Germline V lookup: CDR1 SGHTS, CDR2 YDEGEE. CDR3 length: 14 residues. Trimming cost V 4 bases and J 5 bases, with 16 bases left between them. Written as DNA, the CDR3 is TGTGCCAGCAGCGAAACCCCCTCCGGGAACGAGCAGTACTTC. It encodes CASSETPSGNEQYF.

As for this clone: One end of the junction fails to match germline, which may point to a read error. J is TRBJ2-5 and V is TRBV7-3, with 8 bases that match TRBD1. This CDR3 spans 15 amino acids. Germline V gives CDR1 SGHTA, CDR2 FQGTGA. CDR3 sequence reads: CASSSNPGGQGTQYF. The CDR3, as DNA: TGTGCCAGCAGCTCTAACCCAGGGGGCCAAGGGACCCAGTACTTC.

This chain joins TRBV4-1 and TRBJ2-1, with D possibly being TRBD1 (5 bases). Trimming removed 3 bases at V and 8 bases at J, with 14 bases between. Germline V gene lookup returns CDR1 MGHRA and CDR2 YSYEKL. This CDR3 is built from 14 residues. The DNA for the CDR3 is TGCGCCAGCAGCCAGTACGCAGGGTTTGATGAGCAGTTCTTC. Its translation is CASSQYAGFDEQFF.

The chain couples TRBV28 to TRBJ1-5; D is ambiguous. CDR1 and CDR2 (germline): MDHEN, SYDVKM. CDR3 length: 14 amino acids. Trimming left V 7 bases short and J 6 bases short, with 16 bases between. The CDR3 protein is CASIISRGIQPQHF. CDR3 coding DNA: TGTGCCAGCATTATATCCCGCGGGATTCAGCCCCAGCATTTT.

This clone was detected only once. The rearrangement links TRBV19 to TRBJ2-5; TRBD2 is a possible D gene (6 bases). Germline V gene lookup returns CDR1 LNHDA and CDR2 SQIVND (reference sequence). V was pared by 8 bases and J by 7 bases, with 14 bases between. This CDR3 is built from 12 residues. The CDR3, as DNA: TGTGCCAGTGGGGGACTCATTGGGACCCAGTACTTC. Its translation is CASGGLIGTQYF.

This clone showed up just a few times. The V call is TRBV30, the J call TRBJ2-2, with D unresolved. CDR1 and CDR2 (germline): GTSNPN, SVGIG (reference sequence). V gave up 0 bases and J gave up 6 bases, with 8 bases separating them. The CDR3 has 13 residues. DNA of the CDR3: TGTGCCTGGAGTGTAGCGCCCCCCGGGGAGCTGTTTTTT. This sequence encodes CAWSVAPPGELFF. Combining the CDR3 with reference TRBV30 and TRBJ2-2 gives the whole variable domain SQTIHQWPATLVQPVGSPLSLECTVEGTSNPNLYWYRQAAGRGLQLLFYSVGIGQISSEVPQNLSASRPQDRQFILSSKKLLLSDSGFYLCAWSVAPPGELFFGEGSRLTVL.

This clone was counted only a few times. J is TRBJ2-7 and V is TRBV5-1; 8 nucleotides agree with TRBD1. This CDR3 spans 15 amino acids. Germline values: CDR1 SGHRS, CDR2 YFSETQ. Unmatched junction bases numbered 8, after V lost 1 base and J lost 5 bases. CDR3 residues: CASSLLAGGADEQYF. The CDR3, as DNA: TGCGCCAGCAGCTTGCTCGCAGGGGGCGCGGACGAGCAGTACTTC.

The chain couples TRBV27 to TRBJ2-7, with D tentatively TRBD1 (5 bases). The germline CDR1 and CDR2 sequences are MNHEY and SMNVEV (reference sequence). This CDR3 spans 13 amino acids. The ends were cut back, 5 bases at V and 2 bases at J, with 10 bases in the middle. The CDR3 DNA follows: TGTGCCAGCAGTAGACAGACACCCTACGAGCAGTACTTC. Its translation is CASSRQTPYEQYF.

V and J are TRBV7-9 and TRBJ1-2, with 7 bases identical to TRBD1. Per the germline V gene, CDR1 is SEHNR and CDR2 is FQNEAQ (reference sequence). Germline trimming cut 5 bases from V and 6 bases from J; bases unmatched to any gene: 9. This CDR3 spans 14 amino acids. CDR3 nucleotides: TGTGCCAGCAGCCCGAGTCCCCAGGGGGATGGCTACACCTTC. Translated, it gives CASSPSPQGDGYTF.

The count of this clone is one. V gene TRBV13 combines with J gene TRBJ2-3; D is undetermined. The CDR3 totals 13 residues. Germline values: CDR1 PRHDT, CDR2 FYEKMQ (reference sequence). The V gene lost 3 bases and the J gene lost 3 bases, with 7 bases spanning the gap. CDR3 protein: CASSFPGTDTQYF. The DNA of the CDR3 is TGTGCCAGCAGCTTCCCCGGGACAGATACGCAGTATTTT.

V usage is TRBV30 and J usage is TRBJ2-7; weak D call: TRBD2 (7 bases). This CDR3 is built from 14 residues. V shed 3 bases and J shed 2 bases, with 14 bases lying between them. Germline-derived CDR1 and CDR2 are GTSNPN and SVGIG (reference sequence). The CDR3, as DNA: TGTGCCTGGAGGGAAGCGGGACACACCTACGAGCAGTACTTC. It specifies CAWREAGHTYEQYF.

This chain joins TRBV29-1 and TRBJ2-2; D is unclear. CDR1 and CDR2 from the germline V gene are SQVTM and ANQGSEA. V was trimmed by 7 bases and J by 2 bases, leaving 14 bases between them. CDR3 length equals 14 residues. CDR3 DNA: TGCAGCGCCTCGGTGCAGGTCAACACCGGGGAGCTGTTTTTT. The encoded protein is CSASVQVNTGELFF.

This clone was counted only a few times. The rearrangement links TRBV2 to TRBJ2-1; 7 nucleotides align to TRBD2. The length of the CDR3 is 15 residues. CDR1 and CDR2 (germline): SNHLY, FYNNEI. V lost 1 base to trimming and J lost 3 bases; unmatched junction nucleotides: 3. The chain's CDR3 is CASSEGGSVYNEQFF. The CDR3 DNA is TGTGCCAGCAGTGAAGGCGGGAGTGTCTACAATGAGCAGTTCTTC. The variable domain in full, with the rest retrieved from reference TRBV2 and TRBJ2-1, is EPEVTQTPSHQVTQMGQEVILRCVPISNHLYFYWYRQILGQKVEFLVSFYNNEISEKSEIFDDQFSVERPDGSNFTLKIRSTKLEDSAMYFCASSEGGSVYNEQFFGPGTRLTVL.

In nucleotides, the CDR3 is TGTGCCAGCACCCCGGGCGTCAGGGAAAATGAGCAGTTCTTC. As protein: CASTPGVRENEQFF. V gene TRBV5-6 combines with J gene TRBJ2-1; weak D call: TRBD1 (5 bases). The CDR3 totals 14 residues. From germline, CDR1 is SGHDT and CDR2 YYEEEE. Trimming pared 6 bases from V and 7 bases from J, leaving 17 bases between.